This TCR beta chain is from a study of blood T cell repertoires in COVID-19. The CDR3 contains 14 residues. V lost 0 bases and J 8 bases, leaving 11 bases between the germline ends. In germline, CDR1 is SGHTA, CDR2 FQGNSA. In the authors' methods: Nucleated cell counts were estimated from reference gene primer amplification. TCRdb's copy holds only in-frame clones and misses some; the assay was immunoSEQ multiplex PCR. Clone size and V and J calls were adopted from that table, with D and trimming inferred from the DNA. Here the sample spans approximately 270,000 clones, about nine tenths being singletons. In this sample, this clone turned up once.

The V call is TRBV7-2, the J call TRBJ2-1; a weak D match, TRBD2 (6 bases). The sequence was collected from a young woman with acute COVID-19. Sequencing input: PBMCs or T cells enriched from blood (not recorded which). In DNA, the CDR3 is TGTGCCAGCAGCTTAGCACACCGGGACTATGAGCAGTTCTTC. This codes for CASSLAHRDYEQFF.